A single sample gave rise to the 22 T cell receptor beta chains below, sequenced in a study of identical twins. MiXCR was run by TCRdb on the 5' RACE reads, yielding one entry per CDR3 protein. The top ten hold approximately 6.6% of the sample, which has under 350,000 distinct CDR3 sequences, roughly 10% seen once. These data were likewise used in another study, on yellow fever vaccine responses in identical twins.

Sequencing was done on a sample of CD8+ T cells sorted from blood. The receptors were gathered from a young woman in good health.

This clonotype was seen ten or more times. The V gene is TRBV7-9, the J gene TRBJ2-5, with D unresolved. CDR1 is SEHNR, CDR2 FQNEAQ, per germline (reference sequence). CDR3 length equals 13 residues. V gave up 3 bases and J gave up 3 bases, with 8 bases separating them. CDR3 sequence (DNA): TGTGCCAGCAGCTTGGGATCTAAAGAGACCCAGTACTTC. Amino acid sequence: CASSLGSKETQYF.

This clonotype was seen at least ten times. The rearrangement uses TRBV20-1 and TRBJ2-2; D not certain. In germline, CDR1 is DFQATT, CDR2 SNEGSKA (reference sequence). This CDR3 has 14 residues. V was trimmed by 1 base and J by 6 bases, leaving 12 bases between them. The CDR3 nucleotides read TGCAGTGCTAGAGGTTATTCGGTTCCCGGGGAGCTGTTTTTT. This codes for CSARGYSVPGELFF.

The genes are TRBV12-5 and TRBJ2-5, with unresolved D. With 7 bases removed from V and 2 bases from J, the gap between germline ends came to 11 bases. Looked up from germline, CDR1 is LGHNT and CDR2 is FRNRAP. This CDR3 spans 13 amino acids. The CDR3 spells CASAGWGQETQYF. Written as DNA, the CDR3 is TGTGCTAGTGCCGGCTGGGGACAAGAGACCCAGTACTTC.

As regards this clonotype: This clone may be a read error of a much larger clone one base away. This chain joins TRBV12-3 or TRBV12-4 and TRBJ1-4; no firm D call. Deletions cut 3 bases from V and 12 bases from J, with 14 bases between. CDR3 length equals 13 residues. Here the CDR3 DNA reads TGTGCCAGCAGTTTTATCTCCCATGAGGAACTGTTTTTT. It codes for CASSFISHEELFF.

The chain uses TRBV30 and TRBJ2-1, with D possibly TRBD2 on 6 matching bases. The length of the CDR3 is 15 residues. The germline V and J ends were trimmed by 4 bases and 3 bases, with 16 bases remaining between them. In germline, CDR1 is GTSNPN, CDR2 SVGIG (reference sequence). This CDR3 reads CAWKTAGSGYNEQFF. The DNA of the CDR3 is TGTGCCTGGAAAACAGCGGGTTCGGGCTACAATGAGCAGTTCTTC.

This clonotype came up a few times. The rearrangement joins TRBV9 to TRBJ2-3; possible D gene TRBD2, 5 bases. V gave up 0 bases and J gave up 0 bases, with 11 bases separating them. The germline CDR1 and CDR2 sequences are SGDLS and YYNGEE. The CDR3 totals 16 residues. The DNA for the CDR3 is TGTGCCAGCAGCGTAGTTGAGGGCCTTAGCACAGATACGCAGTATTTT. Translation gives CASSVVEGLSTDTQYF.

This clonotype has at least ten counts. The J gene is TRBJ1-1, the V gene TRBV7-9, with no clear D. This CDR3 is 13 amino acids long. Trimming took 2 bases from V and 1 from J, leaving 5 bases between them. CDR1 and CDR2 (germline): SEHNR, FQNEAQ (reference sequence). In DNA, the CDR3 is TGTGCCAGCAGCTTACTGGAGAACACTGAAGCTTTCTTT. Its protein product is CASSLLENTEAFF.

In this sample, this clonotype turned up many times. The V and J genes are TRBV12-3 or TRBV12-4 and TRBJ2-7; no clear D. Between the trimmed V and J ends, which lost 4 bases and 5 bases, there was a span of 21 bases. CDR3 size: 16 residues. CDR3 sequence reads: CASSSRGGEERHEQYF. In DNA, the CDR3 is TGTGCCAGCAGTTCCCGAGGTGGGGAAGAAAGGCACGAGCAGTACTTC.

This rearrangement joins TRBV7-3 to TRBJ2-1; no clear D gene. V dropped 4 bases and J dropped 4 bases, with 23 bases sitting between them. This CDR3 comprises 18 residues. Per germline, CDR1 SGHTA and CDR2 FQGTGA. The CDR3 DNA reads TGTGCCAGCAGCTCCTATAATACGCCCGGGCTAGAATACAATGAGCAGTTCTTC. This translates into CASSSYNTPGLEYNEQFF.

This clonotype has more than one count but fewer than ten. J is TRBJ2-3 and V is TRBV7-9, with 7 bases lining up with TRBD2. This CDR3 is built from 15 residues. From germline, CDR1 is SEHNR and CDR2 FQNEAQ (reference sequence). The trim removed 5 bases at V and 4 bases at J, leaving 9 bases unmatched. The CDR3 sequence is CASSRVGRAPDTQYF. DNA for the CDR3: TGTGCCAGCAGCCGTGTGGGGAGGGCCCCAGATACGCAGTATTTT.

This chain links TRBV11-2 with TRBJ2-1, with 8 bases lining up with TRBD2. J was trimmed by 0 bases and V by 4 bases; bases with no gene match: 8. The germline gives CDR1 SGHAT, CDR2 FQNNGV. This CDR3 region has 17 residues. The DNA for the CDR3 is TGTGCCAGCAGCTCCCGGAGGGCGGGGGGCTCCTACAATGAGCAGTTCTTC. Its protein is CASSSRRAGGSYNEQFF.

The V call is TRBV3-1, the J call TRBJ2-3, with D unclear. The CDR3 spans 14 residues. With 4 bases removed from V and 0 bases from J, the gap between germline ends came to 8 bases. Looked up from germline, CDR1 is LGHDT and CDR2 is YNNKEL (reference sequence). The CDR3 sequence: CASSPGASTDTQYF. CDR3 bases: TGTGCCAGCAGCCCGGGTGCTAGCACAGATACGCAGTATTTT.

This clonotype was recorded at least ten times. V usage is TRBV4-3 and J usage is TRBJ1-5; D ambiguous. Deletions cut 0 bases from V and 3 bases from J, with 9 bases between. Germline lookup yields CDR1 LGHNA and CDR2 YSLEER. CDR3 length equals 15 residues. As DNA, the CDR3 is TGCGCCAGCAGCCAAGATATCAGGTCCAATCAGCCCCAGCATTTT. Translation gives CASSQDIRSNQPQHF.

This clonotype has a handful of counts. J is TRBJ2-2 and V is TRBV6-5, with D maybe TRBD2 (6 bases). The germline V gene encodes CDR1 MNHEY and CDR2 SVGAGI. The CDR3 covers 14 residues. Trimming removed 0 bases from V and 7 bases from J, with 9 bases in between. DNA for the CDR3: TGTGCCAGCAGTTACTCGGTGCGGGGCGGGGAGCTGTTTTTT. This translates into CASSYSVRGGELFF.

This clonotype was seen repeatedly, ten times or more. The chain employs TRBV29-1 and TRBJ2-7; 10 bases are shared with TRBD2. The CDR3 is made up of 13 amino acids. Germline CDR1 SQVTM, CDR2 ANQGSEA. Unmatched junction bases numbered 2, after V lost 4 bases and J lost 2 bases. This CDR3 is CSVGLAGTYEQYF. The CDR3 DNA sequence: TGCAGCGTTGGACTAGCGGGTACCTACGAGCAGTACTTC.

This clonotype came up many times. The chain carries TRBV5-1 and TRBJ2-7; 9 bases fit TRBD1. V shed 2 bases and J 6 bases; nucleotides not matched to a gene: 9. The CDR3 length is 15 residues. The germline V gene has CDR1 SGHRS and CDR2 YFSETQ. The CDR3 loop reads CASSFPGTGLTEQYF. The CDR3 DNA reads TGCGCCAGCAGCTTTCCCGGGACAGGGTTGACCGAGCAGTACTTC.

In its sample, this clonotype was seen once. A read error may be the cause here, since a much bigger clone is one base away. The V and J genes are TRBV4-1 and TRBJ2-7; 7 bases line up with TRBD1. The CDR3 extends over 14 amino acids. From germline, CDR1 is MGHRA and CDR2 YSYEKL. CDR3 amino acids: CACSLLGQSYEQYF. CDR3 nucleotide sequence: TGCGCCTGCAGCCTACTGGGACAGTCCTACGAGCAGTACTTC.

This clonotype was seen a handful of times. The chain carries TRBV11-3 and TRBJ2-1; D may be TRBD1 or TRBD2 (5 bases each). This CDR3 has 11 amino acids. The ends were cut back, 5 bases at V and 10 bases at J, with 9 bases in the middle. Germline CDR1 SGHNT, CDR2 YENEEA. The CDR3: CASSKGTEQFF. DNA of the CDR3: TGTGCCAGCAGCAAAGGGACCGAGCAGTTCTTC.

Many counts were recorded for this clonotype. The CDR3 spells CASSPPWVNTEAFF. CDR3 DNA sequence: TGTGCCAGCAGCCCCCCATGGGTGAACACTGAAGCTTTCTTT. The rearrangement joins TRBV12-3 or TRBV12-4 to TRBJ1-1; D gene uncertain. This CDR3 comprises 14 residues. The germline V and J ends were trimmed by 6 bases and 0 bases, with 11 bases remaining between them.

This clonotype was found a few times. J is TRBJ2-1 and V is TRBV15; D unclear. The CDR3 totals 16 residues. The V end lost 0 bases, the J end lost 4 bases, and 13 bases lay between the germline ends. Germline V gene data show CDR1 as LNHNV and CDR2 as YYDKDF (reference sequence). The CDR3 DNA reads as TGTGCCACCAGCAGAGATGAACTATACACTTACAATGAGCAGTTCTTC. Its protein is CATSRDELYTYNEQFF. The whole variable domain, remainder taken from reference TRBV15 and TRBJ2-1, is DAMVIQNPRYQVTQFGKPVTLSCSQTLNHNVMYWYQQKSSQAPKLLFHYYDKDFNNEADTPDNFQSRRPNTSFCFLDIRSPGLGDTAMYLCATSRDELYTYNEQFFGPGTRLTVL.

This clonotype occurred a few times. Germline and junction disagree at one end, which may indicate a read error. The chain has TRBV12-3 or TRBV12-4 and TRBJ1-1, with D maybe TRBD1 (5 bases). The CDR3 consists of 13 residues. The CDR3 is CACSWDVSTEAFF. In nucleotides, the CDR3 is TGTGCCTGCAGCTGGGACGTCAGCACTGAAGCTTTCTTT.

This clonotype was counted many times. This sequence joins TRBV4-1 and TRBJ2-7, with 8 nucleotides matching TRBD2. The junction had 9 bases not matched to a gene; V was cut back by 5 bases and J by 6 bases. The length of the CDR3 is 14 residues. Germline V gene lookup returns CDR1 MGHRA and CDR2 YSYEKL. CDR3 protein: CASSEASGLLEQYF. CDR3 nucleotides: TGCGCCAGCAGCGAGGCTAGCGGGCTTCTCGAGCAGTACTTC.